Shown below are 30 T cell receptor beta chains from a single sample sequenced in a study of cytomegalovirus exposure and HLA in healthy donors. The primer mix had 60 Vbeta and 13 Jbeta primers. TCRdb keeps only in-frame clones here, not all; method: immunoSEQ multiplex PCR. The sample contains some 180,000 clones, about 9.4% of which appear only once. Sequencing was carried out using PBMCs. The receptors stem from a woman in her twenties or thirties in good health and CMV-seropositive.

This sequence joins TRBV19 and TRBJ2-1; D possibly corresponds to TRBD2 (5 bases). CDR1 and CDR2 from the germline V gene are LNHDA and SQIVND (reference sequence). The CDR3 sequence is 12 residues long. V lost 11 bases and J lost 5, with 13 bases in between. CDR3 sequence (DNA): TGTGCCGTACGTCGGGGAGACAATGAGCAGTTCTTC. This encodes CAVRRGDNEQFF.

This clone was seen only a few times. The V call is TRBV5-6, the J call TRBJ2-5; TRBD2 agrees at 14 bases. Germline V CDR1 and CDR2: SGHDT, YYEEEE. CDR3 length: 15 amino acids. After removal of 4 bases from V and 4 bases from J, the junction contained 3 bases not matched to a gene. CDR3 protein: CASSRGTSGRETQYF. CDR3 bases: TGTGCCAGCAGCAGGGGGACTAGCGGGAGAGAGACCCAGTACTTC.

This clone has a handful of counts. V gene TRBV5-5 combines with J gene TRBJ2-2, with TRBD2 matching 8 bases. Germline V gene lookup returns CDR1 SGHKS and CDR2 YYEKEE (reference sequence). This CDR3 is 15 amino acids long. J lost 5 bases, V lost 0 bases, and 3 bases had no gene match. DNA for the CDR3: TGTGCCAGCAGCTTGGTGGCTAGCGGGACCGGGGAGCTGTTTTTT. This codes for CASSLVASGTGELFF.

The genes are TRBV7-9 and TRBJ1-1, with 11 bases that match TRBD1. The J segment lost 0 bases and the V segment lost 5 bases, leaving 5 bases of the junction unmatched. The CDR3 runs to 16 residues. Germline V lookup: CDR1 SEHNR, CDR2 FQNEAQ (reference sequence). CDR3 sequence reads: CASSLGDRGVNTEAFF. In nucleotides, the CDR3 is TGTGCCAGCAGCCTCGGGGACAGGGGGGTGAACACTGAAGCTTTCTTT.

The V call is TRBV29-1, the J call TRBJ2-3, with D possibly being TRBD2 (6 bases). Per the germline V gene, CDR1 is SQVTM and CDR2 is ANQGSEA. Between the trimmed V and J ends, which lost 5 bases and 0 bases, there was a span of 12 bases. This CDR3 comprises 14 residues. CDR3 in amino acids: CSVTGVVSTDTQYF. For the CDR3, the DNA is TGCAGCGTTACGGGGGTAGTTAGCACAGATACGCAGTATTTT.

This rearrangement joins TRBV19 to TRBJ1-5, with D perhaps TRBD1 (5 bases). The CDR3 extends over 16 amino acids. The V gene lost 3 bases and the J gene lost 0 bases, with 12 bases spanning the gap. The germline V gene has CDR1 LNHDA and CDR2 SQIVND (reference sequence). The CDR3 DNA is TGTGCCAGTAGTATCCGGGGGGGATCTAGCAATCAGCCCCAGCATTTT. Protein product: CASSIRGGSSNQPQHF. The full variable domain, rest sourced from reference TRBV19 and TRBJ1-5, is DGGITQSPKYLFRKEGQNVTLSCEQNLNHDAMYWYRQDPGQGLRLIYYSQIVNDFQKGDIAEGYSVSREKKESFPLTVTSAQKNPTAFYLCASSIRGGSSNQPQHFGDGTRLSIL.

The CDR3 coding sequence is TGTGCCACCAGAGAGAATTCTCTCGGGGCAGATACGCAGTATTTT. Residues: CATRENSLGADTQYF. The chain has TRBV2 and TRBJ2-3, with D possibly matching TRBD2 (5 bases). V gave up 10 bases and J gave up 4 bases, with 21 bases separating them. Germline assignment: CDR1 SNHLY and CDR2 FYNNEI. There are 15 residues in the CDR3.

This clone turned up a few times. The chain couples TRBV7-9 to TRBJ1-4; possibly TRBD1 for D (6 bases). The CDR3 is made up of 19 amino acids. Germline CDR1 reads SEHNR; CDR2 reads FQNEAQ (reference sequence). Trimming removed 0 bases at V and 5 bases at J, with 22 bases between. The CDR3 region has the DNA TGTGCCAGCAGCTTAGCGCAGGGGCCATACCTAAATTCGAATGAAAAACTGTTTTTT. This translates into CASSLAQGPYLNSNEKLFF.

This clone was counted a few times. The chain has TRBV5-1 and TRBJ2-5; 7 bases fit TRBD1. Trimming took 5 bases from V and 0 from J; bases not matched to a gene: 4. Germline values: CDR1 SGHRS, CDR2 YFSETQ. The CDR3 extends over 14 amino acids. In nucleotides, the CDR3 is TGCGCCAGCAGTACAGGGGTTTACCAAGAGACCCAGTACTTC. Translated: CASSTGVYQETQYF.

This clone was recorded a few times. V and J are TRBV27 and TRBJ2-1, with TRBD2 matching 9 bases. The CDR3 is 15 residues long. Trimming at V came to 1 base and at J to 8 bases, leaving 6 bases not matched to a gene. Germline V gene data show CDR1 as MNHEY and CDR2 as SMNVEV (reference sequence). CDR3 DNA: TGTGCCAGCAGTTTATGGCTAGCGGGAAGGGATGAGCAGTTCTTC. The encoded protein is CASSLWLAGRDEQFF.

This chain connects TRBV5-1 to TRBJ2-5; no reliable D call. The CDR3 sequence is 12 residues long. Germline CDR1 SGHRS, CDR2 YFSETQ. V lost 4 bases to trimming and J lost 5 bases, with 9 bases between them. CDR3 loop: CASSQLLETQYF. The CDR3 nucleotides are TGCGCCAGCAGCCAACTCCTGGAGACCCAGTACTTC.

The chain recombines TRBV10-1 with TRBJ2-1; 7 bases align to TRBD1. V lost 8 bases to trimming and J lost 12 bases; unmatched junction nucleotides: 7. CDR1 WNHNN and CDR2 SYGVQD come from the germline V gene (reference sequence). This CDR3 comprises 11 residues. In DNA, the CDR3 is TGCGCCAGCCGCCAGGGGGAAGTGCAGTTCTTC. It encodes CASRQGEVQFF.

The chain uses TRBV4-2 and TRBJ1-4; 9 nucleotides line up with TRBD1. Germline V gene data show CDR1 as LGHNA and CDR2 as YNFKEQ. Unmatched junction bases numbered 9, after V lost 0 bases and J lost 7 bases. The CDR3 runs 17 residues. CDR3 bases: TGTGCCAGCAGCCAAGATCACGGGACAGGGCGTCGTGAAAAACTGTTTTTT. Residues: CASSQDHGTGRREKLFF.

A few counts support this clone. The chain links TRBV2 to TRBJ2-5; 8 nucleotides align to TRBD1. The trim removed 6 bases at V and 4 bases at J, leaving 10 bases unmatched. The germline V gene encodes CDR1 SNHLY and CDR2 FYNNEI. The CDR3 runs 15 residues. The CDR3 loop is CASRADRGKIETQYF. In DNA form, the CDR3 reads TGTGCCAGCAGGGCTGACAGGGGAAAAATAGAGACCCAGTACTTC. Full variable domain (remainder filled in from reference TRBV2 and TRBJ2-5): EPEVTQTPSHQVTQMGQEVILRCVPISNHLYFYWYRQILGQKVEFLVSFYNNEISEKSEIFDDQFSVERPDGSNFTLKIRSTKLEDSAMYFCASRADRGKIETQYFGPGTRLLVL.

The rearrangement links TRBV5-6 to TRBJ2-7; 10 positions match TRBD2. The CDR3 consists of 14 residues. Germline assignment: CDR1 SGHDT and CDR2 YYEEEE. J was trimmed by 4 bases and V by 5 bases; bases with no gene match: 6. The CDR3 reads CASSSGLAVYEQYF. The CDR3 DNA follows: TGTGCCAGCAGTTCTGGACTAGCGGTATACGAGCAGTACTTC.

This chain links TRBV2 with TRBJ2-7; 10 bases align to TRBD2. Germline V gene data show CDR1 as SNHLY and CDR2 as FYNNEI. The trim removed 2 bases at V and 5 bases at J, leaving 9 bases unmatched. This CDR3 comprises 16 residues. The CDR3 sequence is CASSELAGVRDDEQYF. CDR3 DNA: TGTGCCAGCAGTGAACTAGCGGGAGTGAGAGATGACGAGCAGTACTTC.

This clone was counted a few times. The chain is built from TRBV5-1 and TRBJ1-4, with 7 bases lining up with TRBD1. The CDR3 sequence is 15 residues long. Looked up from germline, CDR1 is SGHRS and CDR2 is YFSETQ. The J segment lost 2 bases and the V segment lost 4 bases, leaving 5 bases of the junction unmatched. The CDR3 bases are TGCGCCAGCAGCCCACTACAGGGGACTAATGAAAAACTGTTTTTT. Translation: CASSPLQGTNEKLFF. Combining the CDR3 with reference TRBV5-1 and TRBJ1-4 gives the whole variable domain KAGVTQTPRYLIKTRGQQVTLSCSPISGHRSVSWYQQTPGQGLQFLFEYFSETQRNKGNFPGRFSGRQFSNSRSEMNVSTLELGDSALYLCASSPLQGTNEKLFFGSGTQLSVL.

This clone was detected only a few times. CDR3 in amino acids: CSVGGQGPSTDTQYF. In DNA form, the CDR3 reads TGCAGCGTTGGAGGGCAGGGGCCTAGCACAGATACGCAGTATTTT. This chain links TRBV29-1 with TRBJ2-3; D may be TRBD1 (6 bases). Trimming stripped 4 bases from V and 0 bases from J, with 14 bases between. The CDR3 has 15 amino acids. The germline V gene has CDR1 SQVTM and CDR2 ANQGSEA.

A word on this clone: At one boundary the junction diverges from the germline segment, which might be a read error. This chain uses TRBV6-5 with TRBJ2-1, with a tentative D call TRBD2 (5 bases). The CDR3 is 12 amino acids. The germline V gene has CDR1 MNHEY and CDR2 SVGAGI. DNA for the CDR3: TGTGCCAGCGAGGGCTCCTCCAATGAGCAGTTCTTC. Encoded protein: CASEGSSNEQFF.

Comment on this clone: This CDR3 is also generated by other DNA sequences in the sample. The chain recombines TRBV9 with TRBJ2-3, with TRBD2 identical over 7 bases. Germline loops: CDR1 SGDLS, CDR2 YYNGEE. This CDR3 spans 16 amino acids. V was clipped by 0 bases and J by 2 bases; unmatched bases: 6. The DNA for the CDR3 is TGTGCCAGCAGCGTAGGGGCTAGCGGTTACACAGATACGCAGTATTTT. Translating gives CASSVGASGYTDTQYF.

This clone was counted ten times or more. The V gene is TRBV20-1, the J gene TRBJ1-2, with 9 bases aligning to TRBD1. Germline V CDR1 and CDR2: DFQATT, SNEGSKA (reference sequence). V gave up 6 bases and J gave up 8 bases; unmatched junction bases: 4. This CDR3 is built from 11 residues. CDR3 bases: TGCAGTGCCCGGACAGGGGAAGGCTACACCTTC. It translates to CSARTGEGYTF.

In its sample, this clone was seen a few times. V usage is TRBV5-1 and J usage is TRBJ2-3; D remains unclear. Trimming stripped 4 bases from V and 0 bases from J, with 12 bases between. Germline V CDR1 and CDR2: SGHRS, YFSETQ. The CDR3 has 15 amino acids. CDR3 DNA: TGCGCCAGCAGCCCCGGCAGGCCTAGCACAGATACGCAGTATTTT. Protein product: CASSPGRPSTDTQYF. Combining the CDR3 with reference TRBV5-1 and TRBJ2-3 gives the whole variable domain KAGVTQTPRYLIKTRGQQVTLSCSPISGHRSVSWYQQTPGQGLQFLFEYFSETQRNKGNFPGRFSGRQFSNSRSEMNVSTLELGDSALYLCASSPGRPSTDTQYFGPGTRLTVL.

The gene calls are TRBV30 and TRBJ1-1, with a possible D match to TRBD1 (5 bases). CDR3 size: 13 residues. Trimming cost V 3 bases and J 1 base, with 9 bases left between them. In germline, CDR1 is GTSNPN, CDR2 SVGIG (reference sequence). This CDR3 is CAWRPTANTEAFF. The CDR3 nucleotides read TGTGCCTGGAGGCCGACAGCGAACACTGAAGCTTTCTTT. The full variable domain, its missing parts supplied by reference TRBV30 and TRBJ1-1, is SQTIHQWPATLVQPVGSPLSLECTVEGTSNPNLYWYRQAAGRGLQLLFYSVGIGQISSEVPQNLSASRPQDRQFILSSKKLLLSDSGFYLCAWRPTANTEAFFGQGTRLTVV.

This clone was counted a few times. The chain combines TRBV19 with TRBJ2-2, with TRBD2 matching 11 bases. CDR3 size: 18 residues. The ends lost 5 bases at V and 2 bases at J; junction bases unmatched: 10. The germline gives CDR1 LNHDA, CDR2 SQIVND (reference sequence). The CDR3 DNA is TGTGCCAGTAGTCGGCTAGCGGGAGGAAAATCTAACACCGGGGAGCTGTTTTTT. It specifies CASSRLAGGKSNTGELFF.

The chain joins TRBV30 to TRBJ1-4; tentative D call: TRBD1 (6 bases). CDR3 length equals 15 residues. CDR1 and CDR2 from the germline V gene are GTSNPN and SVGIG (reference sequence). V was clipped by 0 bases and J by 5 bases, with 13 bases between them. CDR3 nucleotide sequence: TGTGCCTGGAGTGTAAATACAGGGATAAATGAAAAACTGTTTTTT. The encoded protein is CAWSVNTGINEKLFF.

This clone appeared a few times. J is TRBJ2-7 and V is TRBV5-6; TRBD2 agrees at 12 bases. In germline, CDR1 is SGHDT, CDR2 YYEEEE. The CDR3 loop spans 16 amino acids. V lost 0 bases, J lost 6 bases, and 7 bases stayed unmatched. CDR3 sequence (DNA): TGTGCCAGCAGCTTGGGGCTAGCGGGAGGGCCGGGCGAGCAGTACTTC. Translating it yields CASSLGLAGGPGEQYF.

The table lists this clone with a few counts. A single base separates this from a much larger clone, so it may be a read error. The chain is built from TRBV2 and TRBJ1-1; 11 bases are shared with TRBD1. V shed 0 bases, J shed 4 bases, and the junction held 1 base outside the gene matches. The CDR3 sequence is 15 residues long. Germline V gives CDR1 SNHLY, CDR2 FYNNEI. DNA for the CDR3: TGTGCCAGCAGTGAAGCGGGGACAGGGGGCACTGAAGCTTTCTTT. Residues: CASSEAGTGGTEAFF.

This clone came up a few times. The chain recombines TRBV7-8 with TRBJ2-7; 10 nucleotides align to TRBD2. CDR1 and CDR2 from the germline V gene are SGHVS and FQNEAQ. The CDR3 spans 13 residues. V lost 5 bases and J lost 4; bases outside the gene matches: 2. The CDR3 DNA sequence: TGTGCCAGCAGCGGACTAGCGGCTTACGAGCAGTACTTC. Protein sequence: CASSGLAAYEQYF.

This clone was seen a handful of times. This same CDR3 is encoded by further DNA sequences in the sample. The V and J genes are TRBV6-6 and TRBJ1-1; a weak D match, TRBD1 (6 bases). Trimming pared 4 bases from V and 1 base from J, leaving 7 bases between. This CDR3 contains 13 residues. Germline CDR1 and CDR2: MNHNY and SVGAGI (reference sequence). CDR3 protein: CASSSQGNTEAFF. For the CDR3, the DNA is TGTGCCAGCAGTTCACAGGGGAACACTGAAGCTTTCTTT.

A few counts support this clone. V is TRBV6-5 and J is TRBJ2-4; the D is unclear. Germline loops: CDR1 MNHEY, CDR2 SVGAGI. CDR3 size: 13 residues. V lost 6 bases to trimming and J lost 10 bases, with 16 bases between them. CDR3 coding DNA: TGTGCCAGCAGGAAACAAGGAGCCCTAATTCAGTACTTC. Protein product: CASRKQGALIQYF.